The 4 T cell receptor beta chains in this list originate from one sample, sequenced in a study of cytomegalovirus exposure and HLA in healthy donors. TCRdb's copy holds only in-frame clones and misses some; the assay was immunoSEQ multiplex PCR. The sample consists of under 250,000 clones, around nine tenths of them appearing once. The material sequenced was PBMCs. The receptors come from a woman in her late teens or twenties in good health and CMV-seropositive.

CDR3: CASSVGGHPGANVLTF. CDR3 nucleotide sequence: TGTGCCAGCAGCGTAGGGGGACATCCTGGGGCCAACGTCCTGACTTTC. V gene TRBV9 combines with J gene TRBJ2-6, with D possibly matching TRBD1 (6 bases). Germline values: CDR1 SGDLS, CDR2 YYNGEE. This CDR3 contains 16 residues. V was clipped by 0 bases and J by 2 bases, with 9 bases between them.

The J gene is TRBJ2-7, the V gene TRBV7-6; 9 positions match TRBD1. The germline V gene has CDR1 SGHVS and CDR2 FNYEAQ. The CDR3 contains 16 residues. V trimming: 7 bases; J trimming: 7 bases; junction bases outside the gene matches: 17. CDR3 loop: CASIHSGTGKEGEQYF. In nucleotides, the CDR3 is TGTGCCAGCATTCACTCGGGGACAGGGAAGGAGGGGGAGCAGTACTTC.

V usage is TRBV19 and J usage is TRBJ1-5; the match to TRBD1 covers 8 bases. Germline loops: CDR1 LNHDA, CDR2 SQIVND (reference sequence). The V and J ends lost 5 bases and 4 bases, in that order; junction bases with no gene match: 7. This CDR3 has 15 amino acids. As DNA, the CDR3 is TGTGCCAGTAGTCCAGGACAGGGTTGGAATCAGCCCCAGCATTTT. This codes for CASSPGQGWNQPQHF.

V usage is TRBV9 and J usage is TRBJ2-7, with a possible D match to TRBD2 (5 bases). The CDR3 consists of 15 residues. Germline V gives CDR1 SGDLS, CDR2 YYNGEE. V was shortened by 4 bases and J by 5 bases, with 19 bases between the two germline ends. CDR3 loop: CASSIGLSDLHEQYF. The CDR3 DNA is TGTGCCAGCAGCATCGGACTTTCCGATTTACACGAGCAGTACTTC.